A selection of T cell receptor beta chains follows, all from one sample in a study of regulatory T cells in long-lasting Graves disease. Via MiXCR, TCRdb re-called the multiplex PCR reads, giving one row per CDR3 protein. Among 400,000 to 500,000 distinct CDR3 sequences listed, roughly 15% were seen once. In addition, the sample was reused for a study of T cells in Graves' hyperthyroidism and ophthalmopathy.

The material was peripheral blood mononuclear cells (PBMCs), obtained at new diagnosis, from a patient treated with antithyroid drugs. These receptors were obtained from a young woman with Graves disease. The CDR3 runs from the conserved cysteine through the conserved F or W. Fields, in order: V gene, clone size, J gene, D gene, CDR3 DNA, CDR3 protein. The D gene is left open where the match is weak. Size tells how often a clone was seen (once, few, many) or the class of an expanded clone, and some rows leave it out.

TRBV20-1,many,TRBJ2-3,.,TGCAGTGCTAGAGGAGCGCCCCCCCCCGATGGGACAGATACGCAGTATTTT,CSARGAPPPDGTDTQYF
TRBV29-1,.,TRBJ2-7,.,TGCAGCGTAGAGAAGAACTACGAGCAGTACTTC,CSVEKNYEQYF
TRBV28,few,TRBJ1-4,.,TGTGCCCACCAAAGGGGTTCTGAAAAACTGTTTTTT,CAHQRGSEKLFF
TRBV7-2,few,TRBJ2-3,TRBD2,TGTGCCAGCAGCTTAGCGTGGGCTAGCGGGAGGGCCACAGATACGCAGTATTTT,CASSLAWASGRATDTQYF
TRBV20-1,.,TRBJ2-4,.,TGCAGTGCTAGGGGCGGGGGCTGGGGGGTAGGAAACATTCAGTACTTC,CSARGGGWGVGNIQYF
TRBV10-3,few,TRBJ1-1,.,TGTGCCATCAGTGAAGGGGTAGGGGCCCACACTGAAGCTTTCTTT,CAISEGVGAHTEAFF
TRBV3-1,few,TRBJ2-7,.,TGTGCCAGCAGCCTCCAGTGGAACGGGAGCCCTTACGAGCAGTACTTC,CASSLQWNGSPYEQYF
TRBV12-3/TRBV12-4,many,TRBJ1-1,.,TGTGCCAGCAATCTTGGTGGGAACACTGAAGCTTTCTTT,CASNLGGNTEAFF
TRBV12-3/TRBV12-4,.,TRBJ1-2,.,TGTGCCAGCAGTCCCTACAGACGTGGATGGTATGGCTACACCTTC,CASSPYRRGWYGYTF
TRBV28,.,TRBJ2-6,.,TGTGCCAGCAGGCAGGATGGGGCCAACGTCCTGACTTTC,CASRQDGANVLTF
TRBV19,few,TRBJ2-1,TRBD1,TGTGCCAGTAGTTATGACAGGGGGAAGTACAATGAGCAGTTCTTC,CASSYDRGKYNEQFF
TRBV15,.,TRBJ2-3,.,TGTGCCACCAGCAGAGATCTAAGCGGCACAGATACGCAGTATTTT,CATSRDLSGTDTQYF
TRBV2,.,TRBJ2-1,TRBD2,TGTGCCAGCAGGAGAGGGACTAGCGGTTCCTACAATGAGCAGTTCTTC,CASRRGTSGSYNEQFF
TRBV30,.,TRBJ2-7,TRBD2,TGTGCCTGGCGAGCATGGACTAGCGGGAGTTACGAGCAGTACTTC,CAWRAWTSGSYEQYF
TRBV18,few,TRBJ2-1,TRBD2,TGTGCCAGCTCGGGAGGGACTAGCTGGGGGCTCAATGAGCAGTTCTTC,CASSGGTSWGLNEQFF
TRBV28,.,TRBJ2-2,.,TGTGCCGGCAGTTTATCGAGGGATACCGGGGAGCTGTTTTTT,CAGSLSRDTGELFF
TRBV20-1,.,TRBJ2-7,.,TGCAGTGCCCATCTGATAACTAGGACCTACGAGCAGTACTTC,CSAHLITRTYEQYF
TRBV19,.,TRBJ1-2,TRBD1,TGTGCCAGTAGAGGACAGGGAAATGAGGGCTACACCTTC,CASRGQGNEGYTF
TRBV19,.,TRBJ2-1,.,TGTGCCAGTAGTAGTCACCAGGGGACCTCCACTGAGCAGTTCTTC,CASSSHQGTSTEQFF
TRBV3-1,.,TRBJ2-6,.,TGTGCCAGCAGCTTTACAGGGAGTTGGGGGGCCAACGTCCTGACTTTC,CASSFTGSWGANVLTF
TRBV11-3,many,TRBJ1-1,.,TGTGCCAGCAGCTTAGATGGGAGGGGTGGGGACACTGAAGCTTTCTTT,CASSLDGRGGDTEAFF
TRBV11-2,many,TRBJ2-7,TRBD2,TGTGCCAGCAGCTCGACTAGCGGGGTCTCCTACGAGCAGTACTTC,CASSSTSGVSYEQYF
TRBV6-5,many,TRBJ1-5,.,TGTGCCAGCAGTTCGGGGACGAACGAGGAGCCCCAGCATTTT,CASSSGTNEEPQHF
TRBV20-1,many,TRBJ2-3,TRBD2,TGCAGTGCTAGAGACCCCCCGGGAGGAGGCACAGATACGCAGTATTTT,CSARDPPGGGTDTQYF
TRBV29-1,few,TRBJ2-1,TRBD2,TGCAGCGTTGAAGACCCGGGAGGGGGGTTTTACAATGAGCAGTTCTTC,CSVEDPGGGFYNEQFF
TRBV14,.,TRBJ2-3,TRBD1,TGTGCCAGCAGCCGACGGACAGGGTACACAGATACGCAGTATTTT,CASSRRTGYTDTQYF
TRBV12-3/TRBV12-4,few,TRBJ1-6,TRBD1,TGTGCCAGCACCACCCGTGGACAGGGGGTATCACCCCTCCACTTT,CASTTRGQGVSPLHF
TRBV7-2,.,TRBJ1-1,.,TGTGCCAGCAGCTTACTGGGAAAGAGTAACACTGAAGCTTTCTTT,CASSLLGKSNTEAFF